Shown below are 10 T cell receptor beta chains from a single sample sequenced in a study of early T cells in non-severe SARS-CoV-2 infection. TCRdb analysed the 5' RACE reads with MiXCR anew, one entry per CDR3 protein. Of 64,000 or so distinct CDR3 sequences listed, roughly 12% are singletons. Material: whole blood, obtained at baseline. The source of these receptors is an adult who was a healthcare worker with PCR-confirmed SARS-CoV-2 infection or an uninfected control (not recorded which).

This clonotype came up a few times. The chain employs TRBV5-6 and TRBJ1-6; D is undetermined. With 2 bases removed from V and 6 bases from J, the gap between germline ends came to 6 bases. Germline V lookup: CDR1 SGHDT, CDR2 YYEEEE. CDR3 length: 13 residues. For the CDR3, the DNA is TGTGCCAGCAGCTTCGGACCTAATTCACCCCTCCACTTT. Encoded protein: CASSFGPNSPLHF.

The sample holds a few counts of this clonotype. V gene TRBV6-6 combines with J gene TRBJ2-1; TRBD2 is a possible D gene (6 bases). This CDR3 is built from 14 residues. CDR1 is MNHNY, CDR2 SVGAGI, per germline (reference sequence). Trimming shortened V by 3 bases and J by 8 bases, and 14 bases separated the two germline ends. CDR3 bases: TGTGCCAGCAGTTATTCTCTAGCGTTACATGAGCAGTTCTTC. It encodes CASSYSLALHEQFF.

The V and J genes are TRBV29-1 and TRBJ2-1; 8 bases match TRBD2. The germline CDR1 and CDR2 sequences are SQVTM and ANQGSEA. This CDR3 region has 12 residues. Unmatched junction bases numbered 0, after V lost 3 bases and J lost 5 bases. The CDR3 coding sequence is TGCAGCGTTGAGCGGGGGGACAATGAGCAGTTCTTC. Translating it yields CSVERGDNEQFF.

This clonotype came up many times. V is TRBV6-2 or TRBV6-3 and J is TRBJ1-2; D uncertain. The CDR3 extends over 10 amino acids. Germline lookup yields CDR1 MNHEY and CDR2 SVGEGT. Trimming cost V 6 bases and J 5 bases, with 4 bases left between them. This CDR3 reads CASRAYGYTF. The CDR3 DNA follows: TGTGCCAGCAGGGCGTATGGCTACACCTTC.

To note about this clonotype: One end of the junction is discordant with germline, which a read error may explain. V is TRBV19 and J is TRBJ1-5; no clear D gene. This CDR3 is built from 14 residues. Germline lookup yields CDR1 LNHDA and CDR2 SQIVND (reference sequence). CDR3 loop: CASSMSNSNQRQHF. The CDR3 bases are TGTGCCAGTAGTATGTCCAATAGCAATCAGCGCCAGCATTTT.

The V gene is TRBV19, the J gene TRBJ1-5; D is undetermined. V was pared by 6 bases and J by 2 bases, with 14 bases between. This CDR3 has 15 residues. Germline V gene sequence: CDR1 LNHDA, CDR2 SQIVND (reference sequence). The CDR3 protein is CASSLDLTRNQPQHF. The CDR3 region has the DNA TGTGCCAGTAGCCTGGACTTAACGCGCAATCAGCCCCAGCATTTT.

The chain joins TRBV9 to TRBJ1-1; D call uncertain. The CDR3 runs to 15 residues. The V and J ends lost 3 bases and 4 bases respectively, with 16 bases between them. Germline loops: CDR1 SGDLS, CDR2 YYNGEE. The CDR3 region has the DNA TGTGCCAGCAGCGAGGGCCCGTATCCGGGCACTGAAGCTTTCTTT. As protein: CASSEGPYPGTEAFF.

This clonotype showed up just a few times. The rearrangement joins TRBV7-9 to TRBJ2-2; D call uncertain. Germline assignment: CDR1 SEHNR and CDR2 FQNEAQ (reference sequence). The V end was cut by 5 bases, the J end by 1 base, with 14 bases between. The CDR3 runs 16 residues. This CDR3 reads CASSTRTALNTGELFF. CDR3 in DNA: TGTGCCAGCAGCACGCGGACGGCCTTGAACACCGGGGAGCTGTTTTTT. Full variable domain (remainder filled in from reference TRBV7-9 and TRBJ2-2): DTGVSQNPRHKITKRGQNVTFRCDPISEHNRLYWYRQTLGQGPEFLTYFQNEAQLEKSRLLSDRFSAERPKGSFSTLEIQRTEQGDSAMYLCASSTRTALNTGELFFGEGSRLTVL.

CDR3 amino acids: CASSLAPGVSYEQYF. The CDR3 bases are TGTGCCAGCAGCTTAGCTCCAGGGGTGTCCTACGAGCAGTACTTC. The chain employs TRBV11-2 and TRBJ2-7, with D perhaps TRBD1 (6 bases). Germline CDR1 is SGHAT and CDR2 is FQNNGV. The ends were cut back, 1 base at V and 1 base at J, with 11 bases in the middle. The CDR3 consists of 15 residues.

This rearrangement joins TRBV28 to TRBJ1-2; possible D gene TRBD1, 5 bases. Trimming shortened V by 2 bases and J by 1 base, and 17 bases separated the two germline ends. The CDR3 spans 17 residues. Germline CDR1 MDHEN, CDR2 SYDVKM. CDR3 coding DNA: TGTGCCAGCAGTTTAGTGGCAGGGCCCGGCATTAACTATGGCTACACCTTC. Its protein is CASSLVAGPGINYGYTF.